This T cell receptor (beta chain) was sequenced in a study of T-cell memory formation after mild COVID-19 (dated by TCRdb to 2020 to 2022). About the study as a whole: TCR sequence clusters from the two donors were found to be largely donor specific. In a couple of donors, T-cell clones that expanded and contracted after mild COVID-19 were tracked by sequencing TCRalpha and TCRbeta repertoires over time. The cohort comprised two young, previously healthy adult volunteers, one female and one male. What the research found in general, with its limitations: Some responding clones were detected in pre-infection memory, suggesting pre-existing cross-reactive memory T cells joined the SARS-CoV-2 response. Balanced CD4/CD8 phenotypes were observed for clones contracting from day 15 to 85, whereas a bias towards CD4+ was observed for a second wave of clones expanding from day 15 to 37. SARS-CoV-2 specificity was not confirmed for the second-wave clones peaking on day 37. Contracting CD4+ clones were located mainly in the CM and EM memory subsets, whereas CD8+ clones were found to be enriched in EMRA. The study covered only a couple of mild cases, and larger cohorts including severe cases with pre-infection samples were considered necessary.

PBMCs were isolated by Ficoll-Paque density gradient centrifugation. Based on the germline V gene (reference sequence), the CDR1 and CDR2 sequences are DFQATT and SNEGSKA. For this chain, trimming is 3 bases at the V end and 3 bases at the J end, and the number of junction bases without a gene match is 12. The CDR3, from cysteine to phenylalanine, totals 16 residues. Only CDR3 DNA is held: 48 bases, read in frame from base 1. This clonotype has only a few counts. Its antigen is currently not known. Within one base of it there is no much larger clone, and no base qualities were kept. These reads were obtained on an Illumina NovaSeq 6000. Using 5'RACE with constant-segment primers, TCRalpha and TCRbeta cDNA libraries were constructed, with sample barcodes and unique molecular identifiers added in the process. RNA was extracted from every sample with Trizol reagent. Amplification of the libraries took two PCR steps, and the second step added a second sample barcode plus Illumina TruSeq adapters. The libraries were sequenced on an Illumina NovaSeq using 2 x 150 bp paired-end reads. On the authors' methods: Demultiplexing of reads and collapsing into UMI-guided consensus sequences were performed with migec v1.2.7. With mixcr v2.1.11, UMI consensuses were aligned to TRA and TRB V and J templates and assembled into clonotypes. Clonotypes were classified as expanded or contracted when called significant by both edgeR and NoisET, with noise models trained on biological replicates. For edgeR calls, the cutoffs were a false discovery rate-adjusted p below 0.01 and a log2 fold-change threshold of 1. As an exploratory analysis of dynamics, max-normalized trajectories of the 1000 most abundant clonotypes were examined by PCA with hierarchical clustering. Separately sequenced CD4+ and CD8+ repertoires were used to assign a CD4 or CD8 phenotype to each responding clone. TCRdb reworked the public reads: Q25 trimming with fastp, MiXCR clone assembly, productive beta chains retained. CDR3 protein duplicates are merged, each entry listing the most common genes and DNA. The V and J calls come from TCRdb's annotation, not from the publication. The sample has over 150,000 distinct CDR3 sequences on record, about 18% of them singletons. The leading ten clones occupy roughly 3.8% of the sample.

The chain employs TRBV20-1 and TRBJ2-3, and TRBD1 aligns with 7 junction nucleotides. The specimen sequenced was PBMCs or a T cell subset sorted from them (not recorded which). The origin of this receptor is a young man who had mild COVID-19 (a few samples of this study predate the infection). The sample titles of this study are shuffled in the database, so cell type and time point are left out; the donor was told from shared clones. The CDR3 reads as follows: CSASTVDRSITDTQYF. The DNA sequence reads TGCAGTGCTAGTACCGTGGACAGGTCAATTACAGATACGCAGTATTTT.